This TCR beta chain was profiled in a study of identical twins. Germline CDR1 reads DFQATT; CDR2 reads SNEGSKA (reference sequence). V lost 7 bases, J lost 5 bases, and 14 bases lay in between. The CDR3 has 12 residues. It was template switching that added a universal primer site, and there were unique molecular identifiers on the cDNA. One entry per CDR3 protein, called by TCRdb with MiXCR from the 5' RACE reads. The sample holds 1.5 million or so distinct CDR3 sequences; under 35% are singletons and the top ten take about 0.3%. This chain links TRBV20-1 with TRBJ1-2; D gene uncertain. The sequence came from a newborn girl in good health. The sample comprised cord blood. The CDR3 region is CSGRGVKYGYTF. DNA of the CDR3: TGCAGTGGGAGAGGCGTCAAATATGGCTACACCTTC.